Following are 26 T cell receptor beta chains from one sample sequenced in a study of T cells after yellow fever vaccination. In TCRdb, the 5' RACE reads were re-called with MiXCR into one record per CDR3 protein. The table lists 320,000 or so distinct CDR3 sequences, 8% to 9.5% of them singletons, with 17% in the top ten. The material was PBMCs, obtained more than 40 days after the first yellow fever vaccination. These receptors all stem from a man younger than 35 who received the YFV17D yellow fever vaccine.

The gene calls are TRBV4-1 and TRBJ1-4, with 7 bases that match TRBD1. Germline CDR1 reads MGHRA; CDR2 reads YSYEKL. J gave up 7 bases and V 2 bases, and 10 bases lay outside the gene matches. This CDR3 is 16 amino acids long. The chain's CDR3 is CASSQSQTGFVEKLFF. CDR3 nucleotides: TGCGCCAGCAGCCAATCTCAGACAGGGTTCGTTGAAAAACTGTTTTTT.

This chain joins TRBV2 and TRBJ2-7, with TRBD1 matching over 8 bases. J was trimmed by 3 bases and V by 6 bases; bases with no gene match: 13. This CDR3 is 16 amino acids long. Germline V gives CDR1 SNHLY, CDR2 FYNNEI. The CDR3 DNA sequence: TGTGCCAGCAGGCCTCTCCGGGACAGGTTACACTACGAGCAGTACGTC. Translating gives CASRPLRDRLHYEQYV.

This sequence joins TRBV24-1 and TRBJ1-1; D remains ambiguous. Trimming removed 3 bases at V and 11 bases at J, with 18 bases between. Germline V lookup: CDR1 KGHDR, CDR2 SFDVKD. The CDR3 spans 14 residues. The CDR3 DNA follows: TGTGCCACCAGTGATCTGACCGGTGGGATGGGCGCTTTCTTT. It codes for CATSDLTGGMGAFF.

Only a few counts were recorded for this clonotype. One junction end disagrees with the germline gene, perhaps due to a read error. V usage is TRBV7-9 and J usage is TRBJ2-7; 7 nucleotides match TRBD1. Per the germline V gene, CDR1 is SEHNR and CDR2 is FQNEAQ (reference sequence). This CDR3 is built from 13 residues. The CDR3 bases are TGTGCCAGCAGCTTAGGGGGGACAGAGGGGTCAGACTTC. It yields the protein CASSLGGTEGSDF.

This clonotype has only a few counts. V and J are TRBV7-2 and TRBJ2-3, with D possibly matching TRBD1 (6 bases). This CDR3 contains 17 residues. V shed 5 bases and J shed 5 bases, with 23 bases lying between them. Germline V gives CDR1 SGHTA, CDR2 FQGNSA. The CDR3 region is CASSARVWGRLKDTQYF. The CDR3 DNA follows: TGTGCCAGCAGCGCTAGAGTATGGGGGCGGCTTAAAGATACGCAGTATTTT.

This clonotype appeared a few times. The J gene is TRBJ2-2, the V gene TRBV12-3 or TRBV12-4, with TRBD1 identical over 9 bases. CDR3 length equals 17 residues. Trimming at V came to 1 base and at J to 4 bases, leaving 7 bases not matched to a gene. CDR3 DNA sequence: TGTGCCAGCAGTTTAGTAGGGACAGGGTGGAGCACCGGGGAGCTGTTTTTT. Translation: CASSLVGTGWSTGELFF.

This clonotype was picked up a small number of times. The genes are TRBV9 and TRBJ1-4, with D perhaps matching TRBD1 (6 bases). Germline loops: CDR1 SGDLS, CDR2 YYNGEE. The V end was cut by 3 bases, the J end by 7 bases, with 13 bases between. The CDR3 has 14 amino acids. This CDR3 is CASSGTVTSEKLFF. The CDR3 DNA follows: TGTGCCAGCAGCGGGACAGTTACCTCTGAAAAACTGTTTTTT. The whole variable domain, remainder taken from reference TRBV9 and TRBJ1-4, is DSGVTQTPKHLITATGQRVTLRCSPRSGDLSVYWYQQSLDQGLQFLIQYYNGEERAKGNILERFSAQQFPDLHSELNLSSLELGDSALYFCASSGTVTSEKLFFGSGTQLSVL.

The chain is built from TRBV7-2 and TRBJ2-4; TRBD1 matches 7 bases. Trimming took 7 bases from V and 4 from J; bases not matched to a gene: 10. The germline gives CDR1 SGHTA, CDR2 FQGNSA. This CDR3 is 15 amino acids long. CDR3 nucleotides: TGTGCCAGCACCCCCTACCTGACAGGGAAAAACATTCAGTACTTC. This encodes CASTPYLTGKNIQYF.

This clonotype was observed a few times. The gene calls are TRBV9 and TRBJ1-1; 8 bases align to TRBD1. The CDR3 covers 14 residues. With 1 base clipped from V and 3 bases from J, the junction kept 2 bases outside the gene matches. The V gene's germline CDR1 is SGDLS and CDR2 YYNGEE. The CDR3 here is CASSVKGQDTEAFF. CDR3 nucleotides: TGTGCCAGCAGCGTAAAGGGACAGGACACTGAAGCTTTCTTT. Full variable domain (outside the CDR3, taken from reference TRBV9 and TRBJ1-1): DSGVTQTPKHLITATGQRVTLRCSPRSGDLSVYWYQQSLDQGLQFLIQYYNGEERAKGNILERFSAQQFPDLHSELNLSSLELGDSALYFCASSVKGQDTEAFFGQGTRLTVV.

This clonotype showed up just a few times. The chain links TRBV9 to TRBJ2-1; 9 bases line up with TRBD2. Trimming took 3 bases from V and 3 from J; bases not matched to a gene: 4. The CDR3 covers 15 residues. CDR1 is SGDLS, CDR2 YYNGEE, per germline. CDR3 amino acids: CASSAAGGIYNEQFF. CDR3 nucleotide sequence: TGTGCCAGCAGCGCCGCGGGGGGGATCTACAATGAGCAGTTCTTC.

The genes are TRBV29-1 and TRBJ2-5; the D is unclear. The CDR3 contains 15 residues. V lost 6 bases and J 1 base, leaving 18 bases between the germline ends. Germline-derived CDR1 and CDR2 are SQVTM and ANQGSEA. The CDR3 DNA reads as TGCAGCGTCATTCTTGTGGCTGTGTCCCAAGAGACCCAGTACTTC. Its protein product is CSVILVAVSQETQYF.

This clonotype was detected a few times. This rearrangement joins TRBV5-1 to TRBJ2-3; D is perhaps TRBD2 (7 bases). CDR1 is SGHRS, CDR2 YFSETQ, per germline. CDR3 length: 14 residues. V lost 7 bases and J 2 bases, leaving 14 bases between the germline ends. Here the CDR3 reads CASGGLADTDTQYF. Written as DNA, the CDR3 is TGCGCCAGCGGGGGCCTAGCGGACACAGATACGCAGTATTTT.

This clonotype was counted a few times. This chain connects TRBV5-6 to TRBJ2-2, with D hard to call. The CDR3 loop spans 14 amino acids. V was pared by 3 bases and J by 6 bases, with 12 bases between. Germline CDR1 SGHDT, CDR2 YYEEEE. CDR3 DNA: TGTGCCAGCAGCTACGACCGCGCCGCCGGGGAGCTGTTTTTT. Translating it yields CASSYDRAAGELFF.

The sample holds a few counts of this clonotype. CDR3 sequence: CASSLEGPGQGVYGYTF. CDR3 coding DNA: TGTGCCAGCAGTCTTGAGGGGCCGGGACAGGGAGTATATGGCTACACCTTC. This rearrangement joins TRBV11-2 to TRBJ1-2; 9 bases fit TRBD1. The CDR3 covers 17 residues. CDR1 and CDR2 from the germline V gene are SGHAT and FQNNGV. V was pared by 6 bases and J by 5 bases, with 16 bases of the junction left unmatched.

The chain is built from TRBV20-1 and TRBJ1-6, with TRBD1 matching 11 bases. Germline assignment: CDR1 DFQATT and CDR2 SNEGSKA (reference sequence). This CDR3 comprises 15 residues. The V gene end was trimmed by 6 bases and the J gene end by 10 bases; junction bases not matched to a gene: 11. In DNA, the CDR3 is TGCAGTGCCCCGGGGGGAAGGACAGGGGGCTCACCCCTCCACTTT. Its protein is CSAPGGRTGGSPLHF.

This clonotype has only a few counts. This chain joins TRBV4-3 and TRBJ1-1; no reliable D call. The V end lost 0 bases, the J end lost 3 bases, and 8 bases lay between the germline ends. The germline V gene encodes CDR1 LGHNA and CDR2 YSLEER. The CDR3 is 14 residues long. The DNA of the CDR3 is TGCGCCAGCAGCCAAGACCGGTTGCACACTGAAGCTTTCTTT. Protein product: CASSQDRLHTEAFF.

This clonotype has only one observation. The DNA for the CDR3 is TGTGCCAGCAGCCAAGTAGGGGGCGCGATATCTGGGGCCAACGTCCTGACTTTC. Protein sequence: CASSQVGGAISGANVLTF. J is TRBJ2-6 and V is TRBV3-1; 7 nucleotides match TRBD1. The V segment lost 1 base and the J segment 1 base; nucleotides outside the gene matches: 7. This CDR3 is 18 amino acids long. Per the germline V gene, CDR1 is LGHDT and CDR2 is YNNKEL (reference sequence).

The V gene is TRBV12-3 or TRBV12-4, the J gene TRBJ1-1, with 7 bases identical to TRBD1. V trimming: 2 bases; J trimming: 5 bases; junction bases outside the gene matches: 8. CDR3 length: 15 amino acids. The CDR3 nucleotides read TGTGCCAGCAGTTTACCCTACAGGGGACCAACTGAAGCTTTCTTT. It codes for CASSLPYRGPTEAFF.

This clonotype was detected only a few times. The chain recombines TRBV5-1 with TRBJ2-2; 10 nucleotides line up with TRBD2. Germline V gene lookup returns CDR1 SGHRS and CDR2 YFSETQ. The CDR3 spans 20 residues. The J segment lost 2 bases and the V segment lost 0 bases, leaving 13 bases of the junction unmatched. CDR3 in amino acids: CASSLALTLAGEANTGELFF. In DNA form, the CDR3 reads TGCGCCAGCAGCTTGGCCCTGACCCTAGCGGGGGAAGCTAACACCGGGGAGCTGTTTTTT.

This clonotype occurred a few times. The chain links TRBV6-1 to TRBJ2-5; D is perhaps TRBD2 (6 bases). The CDR3 consists of 16 residues. V shed 1 base and J shed 6 bases, with 18 bases lying between them. Germline CDR1 and CDR2: MNHNS and SASEGT. This CDR3 is CASSEVEVTSWQTQYF. For the CDR3, the DNA is TGTGCCAGCAGTGAAGTGGAGGTGACTAGTTGGCAGACCCAGTACTTC.

This clonotype was counted only a few times. This sequence joins TRBV12-3 or TRBV12-4 and TRBJ2-2; D is perhaps TRBD1 (5 bases). The CDR3 extends over 14 amino acids. With 3 bases removed from V and 6 bases from J, the gap between germline ends came to 11 bases. Here the CDR3 DNA reads TGTGCCAGCAGTTTTCAAGGGGTTGCCGGGGAGCTGTTTTTT. The encoded protein is CASSFQGVAGELFF.

The chain joins TRBV6-1 to TRBJ2-7; D uncertain. CDR3 size: 13 residues. V was pared by 5 bases and J by 6 bases, with 14 bases between. Germline V lookup: CDR1 MNHNS, CDR2 SASEGT. The CDR3 nucleotides read TGTGCCAGCAGTCCGCGGATTGAAGCCGAGCAGTACGTC. This encodes CASSPRIEAEQYV.

This clonotype was detected a few times. V gene TRBV5-5 combines with J gene TRBJ2-1; no clear D gene. V was pared by 3 bases and J by 6 bases, with 10 bases between. Germline lookup yields CDR1 SGHKS and CDR2 YYEKEE (reference sequence). This CDR3 spans 13 amino acids. In DNA, the CDR3 is TGTGCCAGCAGCTCCATGGCCAGCAATGAGCAGTTCTTC. Amino acids: CASSSMASNEQFF.

This chain links TRBV27 with TRBJ2-3; D gene ambiguous. Between the trimmed V and J ends, which lost 4 bases and 2 bases, there was a span of 13 bases. Germline V gene lookup returns CDR1 MNHEY and CDR2 SMNVEV (reference sequence). The CDR3 runs to 15 residues. For the CDR3, the DNA is TGTGCCAGCAGTTCCCGACCGGGCCACACAGATACGCAGTATTTT. This codes for CASSSRPGHTDTQYF.

This clonotype has at least ten counts. This rearrangement joins TRBV20-1 to TRBJ1-1; possible D gene TRBD1, 5 bases. V lost 0 bases and J 4 bases, leaving 9 bases between the germline ends. From germline, CDR1 is DFQATT and CDR2 SNEGSKA (reference sequence). The CDR3 runs 13 residues. Here the CDR3 reads CSARDPGPTEAFF. The CDR3 DNA reads TGCAGTGCTAGAGATCCGGGGCCCACTGAAGCTTTCTTT.

This chain uses TRBV7-2 with TRBJ1-4, with D possibly TRBD1 on 5 matching bases. This CDR3 has 16 amino acids. CDR1 is SGHTA and CDR2 is FQGNSA in the germline V gene. With 1 base removed from V and 3 bases from J, the gap between germline ends came to 12 bases. The CDR3 is CASSLVPGLSNEKLFF. The CDR3 nucleotides are TGTGCCAGCAGCTTAGTGCCAGGGCTTTCTAATGAAAAACTGTTTTTT.